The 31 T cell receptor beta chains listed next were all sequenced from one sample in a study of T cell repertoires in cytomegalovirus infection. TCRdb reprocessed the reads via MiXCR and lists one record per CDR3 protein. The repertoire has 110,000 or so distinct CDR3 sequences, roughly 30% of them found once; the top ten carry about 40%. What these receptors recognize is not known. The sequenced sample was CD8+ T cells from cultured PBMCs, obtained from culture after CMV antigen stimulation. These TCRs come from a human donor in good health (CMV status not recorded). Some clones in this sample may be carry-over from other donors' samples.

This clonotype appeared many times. CDR3 amino acids: CASSPVWGGKTDTQYF. CDR3 coding DNA: TGTGCCAGCAGCCCCGTGTGGGGGGGTAAAACAGATACGCAGTATTTT. The chain joins TRBV28 to TRBJ2-3, with TRBD2 matching over 7 bases. The junction had 12 bases not matched to a gene; V was cut back by 6 bases and J by 3 bases. The CDR3 consists of 16 residues. Germline values: CDR1 MDHEN, CDR2 SYDVKM.

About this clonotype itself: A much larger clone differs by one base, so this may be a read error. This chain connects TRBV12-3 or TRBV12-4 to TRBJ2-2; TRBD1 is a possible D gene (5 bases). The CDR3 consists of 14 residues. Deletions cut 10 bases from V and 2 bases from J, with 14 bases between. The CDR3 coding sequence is TGTGCCAACCGGTGGACACCTAACACCGGGGAGCTGTTTTTT. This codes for CANRWTPNTGELFF.

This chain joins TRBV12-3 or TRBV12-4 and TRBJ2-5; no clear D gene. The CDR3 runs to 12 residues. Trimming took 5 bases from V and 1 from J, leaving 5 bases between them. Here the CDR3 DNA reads TGTGCCAGCAGTGATATCCAAGAGACCCAGTACTTC. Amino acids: CASSDIQETQYF.

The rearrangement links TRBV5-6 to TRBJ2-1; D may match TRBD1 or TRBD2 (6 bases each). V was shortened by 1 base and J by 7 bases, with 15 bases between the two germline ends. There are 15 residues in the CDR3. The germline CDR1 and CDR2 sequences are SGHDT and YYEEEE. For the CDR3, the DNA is TGTGCCAGCAGCTTGTGGGGGGCTACGATGAATGAGCAGTTCTTC. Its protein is CASSLWGATMNEQFF.

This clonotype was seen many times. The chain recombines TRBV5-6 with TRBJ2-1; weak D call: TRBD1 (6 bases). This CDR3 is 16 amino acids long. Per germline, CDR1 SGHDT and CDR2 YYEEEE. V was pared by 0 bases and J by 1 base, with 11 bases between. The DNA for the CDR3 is TGTGCCAGCAGCTTGGGTGGGGGACATTCCTACAATGAGCAGTTCTTC. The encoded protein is CASSLGGGHSYNEQFF.

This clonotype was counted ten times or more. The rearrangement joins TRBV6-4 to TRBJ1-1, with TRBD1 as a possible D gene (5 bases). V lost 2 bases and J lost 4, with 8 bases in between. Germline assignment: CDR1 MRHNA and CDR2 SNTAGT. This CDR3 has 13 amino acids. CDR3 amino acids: CASSDGGITEAFF. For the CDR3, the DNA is TGTGCCAGCAGTGACGGGGGGATCACTGAAGCTTTCTTT.

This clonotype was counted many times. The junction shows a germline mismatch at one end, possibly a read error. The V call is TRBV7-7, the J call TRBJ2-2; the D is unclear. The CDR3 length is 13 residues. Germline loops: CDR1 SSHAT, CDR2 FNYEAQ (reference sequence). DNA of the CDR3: TGTGCTAGCAGCTTTGGTAACACCGGGGAGCTGTTTTTT. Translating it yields CASSFGNTGELFF. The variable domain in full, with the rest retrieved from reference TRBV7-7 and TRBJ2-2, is GAGVSQSPRYKVTKRGQDVTLRCDPISSHATLYWYQQALGQGPEFLTYFNYEAQPDKSGLPSDRFSAERPEGSISTLTIQRTEQRDSAMYRCASSFGNTGELFFGEGSRLTVL.

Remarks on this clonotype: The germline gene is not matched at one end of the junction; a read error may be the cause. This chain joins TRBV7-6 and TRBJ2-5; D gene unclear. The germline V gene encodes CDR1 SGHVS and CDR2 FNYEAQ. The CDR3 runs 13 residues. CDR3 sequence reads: CASSSGPPETQYF. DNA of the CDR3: TGTGCTAGCAGCTCCGGACCCCCCGAGACCCAGTACTTC.

The CDR3 coding sequence is TGTGCCAGCAGCTCGGGGCAAATATCCGGGGAGCTGTTTTTT. Residues: CASSSGQISGELFF. V gene TRBV7-9 combines with J gene TRBJ2-2; tentatively, D is TRBD1 or TRBD2 (5 bases each). V was pared by 4 bases and J by 6 bases, with 12 bases between. Germline loops: CDR1 SEHNR, CDR2 FQNEAQ (reference sequence). This CDR3 region has 14 residues.

The CDR3 loop is CASSQGTATDQYF. CDR3 bases: TGCGCCAGCAGCCAAGGGACAGCCACAGATCAGTATTTT. The chain employs TRBV4-3 and TRBJ2-3, with D possibly being TRBD1 (6 bases). Germline assignment: CDR1 LGHNA and CDR2 YSLEER. The V end was cut by 1 base, the J end by 12 bases, with 14 bases between. The length of the CDR3 is 13 residues.

The CDR3 nucleotides are TGTGCCAGCACCAACGGGGAGACCCAGTACTTC. This translates into CASTNGETQYF. The chain carries TRBV6-2 or TRBV6-3 and TRBJ2-5; no clear D gene. Germline V CDR1 and CDR2: MNHEY, SVGEGT. There are 11 residues in the CDR3. V was clipped by 7 bases and J by 5 bases, with 8 bases between them.

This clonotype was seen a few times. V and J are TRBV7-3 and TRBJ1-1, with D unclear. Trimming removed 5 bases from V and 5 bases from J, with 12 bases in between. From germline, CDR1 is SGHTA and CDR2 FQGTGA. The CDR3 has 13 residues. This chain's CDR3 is CASSPYFGTEAFF. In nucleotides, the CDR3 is TGTGCCAGCAGCCCCTATTTTGGGACTGAAGCTTTCTTT.

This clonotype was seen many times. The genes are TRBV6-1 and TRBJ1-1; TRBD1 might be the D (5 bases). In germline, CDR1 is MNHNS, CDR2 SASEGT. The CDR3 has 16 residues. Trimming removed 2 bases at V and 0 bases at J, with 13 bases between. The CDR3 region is CASSEQGWGMNTEAFF. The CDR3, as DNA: TGTGCCAGCAGTGAACAGGGATGGGGAATGAACACTGAAGCTTTCTTT.

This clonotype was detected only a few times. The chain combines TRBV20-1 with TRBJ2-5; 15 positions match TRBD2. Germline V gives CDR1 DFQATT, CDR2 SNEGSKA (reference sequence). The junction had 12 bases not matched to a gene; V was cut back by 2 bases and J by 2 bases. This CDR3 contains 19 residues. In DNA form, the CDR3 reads TGCAGTGCTAGAAAGGGACTAGCGGGGGGTTCTTCGATACAAGAGACCCAGTACTTC. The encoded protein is CSARKGLAGGSSIQETQYF.

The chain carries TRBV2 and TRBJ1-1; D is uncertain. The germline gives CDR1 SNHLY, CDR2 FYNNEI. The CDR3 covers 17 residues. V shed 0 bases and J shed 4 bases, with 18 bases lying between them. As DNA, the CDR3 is TGTGCCAGCAGTGAAGCCCCCCGACACTTGGGTGGCACTGAAGCTTTCTTT. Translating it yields CASSEAPRHLGGTEAFF. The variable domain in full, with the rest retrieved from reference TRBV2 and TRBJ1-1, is EPEVTQTPSHQVTQMGQEVILRCVPISNHLYFYWYRQILGQKVEFLVSFYNNEISEKSEIFDDQFSVERPDGSNFTLKIRSTKLEDSAMYFCASSEAPRHLGGTEAFFGQGTRLTVV.

The CDR3 DNA sequence: TGTGCCAGCAGCTTTGAACTAGCGGGGGGGCCAAGGGAGACCCAGTACTTC. This gives the protein CASSFELAGGPRETQYF. The rearrangement uses TRBV7-2 and TRBJ2-5, with TRBD2 matching over 13 bases. Trimming cost V 3 bases and J 5 bases; bases outside gene matches: 9. The CDR3 length is 17 residues. CDR1 and CDR2 from the germline V gene are SGHTA and FQGNSA.

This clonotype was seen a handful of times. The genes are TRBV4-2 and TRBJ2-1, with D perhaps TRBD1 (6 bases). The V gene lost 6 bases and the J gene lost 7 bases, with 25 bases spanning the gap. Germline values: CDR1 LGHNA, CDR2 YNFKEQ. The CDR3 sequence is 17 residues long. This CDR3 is CASSPQGPILTGNEQFF. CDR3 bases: TGTGCCAGCAGTCCCCAGGGACCCATCCTTACAGGGAATGAGCAGTTCTTC.

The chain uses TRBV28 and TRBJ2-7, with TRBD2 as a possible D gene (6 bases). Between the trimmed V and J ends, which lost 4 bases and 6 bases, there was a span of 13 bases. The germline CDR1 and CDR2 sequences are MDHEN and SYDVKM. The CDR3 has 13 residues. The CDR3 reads CASSSGLTSEQYF. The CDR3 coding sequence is TGTGCCAGCAGTTCAGGACTAACCAGCGAGCAGTACTTC.

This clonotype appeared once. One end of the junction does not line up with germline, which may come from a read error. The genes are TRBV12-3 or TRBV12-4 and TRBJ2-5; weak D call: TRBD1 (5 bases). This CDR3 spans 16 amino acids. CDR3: CASSLEAGPHQEAQYF. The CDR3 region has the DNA TGTGCCAGCAGTTTAGAGGCAGGGCCTCACCAAGAGGCCCAGTACTTC.

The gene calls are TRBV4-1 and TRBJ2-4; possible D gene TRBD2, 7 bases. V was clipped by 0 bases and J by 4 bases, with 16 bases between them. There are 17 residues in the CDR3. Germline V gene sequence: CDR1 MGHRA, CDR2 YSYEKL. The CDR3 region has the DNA TGCGCCAGCAGCCAAGAAGGGGCGGGGGCCCTAAAAAACATTCAGTACTTC. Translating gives CASSQEGAGALKNIQYF.

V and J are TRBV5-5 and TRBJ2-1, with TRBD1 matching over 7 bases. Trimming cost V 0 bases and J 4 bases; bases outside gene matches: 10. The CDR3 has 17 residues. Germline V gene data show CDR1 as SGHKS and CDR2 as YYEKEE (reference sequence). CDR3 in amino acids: CASSLAGQARGYNEQFF. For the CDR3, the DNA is TGTGCCAGCAGCTTGGCAGGACAGGCCCGGGGATACAATGAGCAGTTCTTC.

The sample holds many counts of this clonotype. The CDR3 bases are TGTGCCAGCAGTTTCCTGGCCGGGGATACTGAAGCTTTCTTT. Translating it yields CASSFLAGDTEAFF. This rearrangement joins TRBV12-3 or TRBV12-4 to TRBJ1-1; no clear D gene. V was trimmed by 3 bases and J by 5 bases, leaving 13 bases between them. The CDR3 is made up of 14 amino acids.

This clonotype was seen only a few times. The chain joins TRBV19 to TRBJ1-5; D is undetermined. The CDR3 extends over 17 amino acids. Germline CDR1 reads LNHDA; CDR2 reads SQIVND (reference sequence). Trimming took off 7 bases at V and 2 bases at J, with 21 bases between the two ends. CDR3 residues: CASTSDWTGFGNQPQHF. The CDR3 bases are TGTGCCAGTACCTCGGACTGGACTGGCTTCGGCAATCAGCCCCAGCATTTT.

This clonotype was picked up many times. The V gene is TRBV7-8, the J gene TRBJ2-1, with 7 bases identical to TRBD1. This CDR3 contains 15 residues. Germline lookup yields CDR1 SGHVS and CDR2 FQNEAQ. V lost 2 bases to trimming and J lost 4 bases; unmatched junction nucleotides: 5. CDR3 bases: TGTGCCAGCAGCTTACCCGACAGGGATTACAATGAGCAGTTCTTC. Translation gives CASSLPDRDYNEQFF.

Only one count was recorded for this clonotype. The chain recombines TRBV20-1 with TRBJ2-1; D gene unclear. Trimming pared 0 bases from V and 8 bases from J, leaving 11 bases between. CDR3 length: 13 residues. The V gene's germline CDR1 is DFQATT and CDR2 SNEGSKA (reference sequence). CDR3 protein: CSARDQIVDEQFF. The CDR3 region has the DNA TGCAGTGCTAGAGACCAGATTGTGGATGAGCAGTTCTTC.

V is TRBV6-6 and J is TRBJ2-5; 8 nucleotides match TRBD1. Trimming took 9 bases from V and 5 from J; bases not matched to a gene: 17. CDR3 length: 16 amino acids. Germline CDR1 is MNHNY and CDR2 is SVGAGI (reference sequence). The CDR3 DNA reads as TGTGCCAGTCCCCTGGCCCGGGACAGGCGAGAGGAGACCCAGTACTTC. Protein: CASPLARDRREETQYF.

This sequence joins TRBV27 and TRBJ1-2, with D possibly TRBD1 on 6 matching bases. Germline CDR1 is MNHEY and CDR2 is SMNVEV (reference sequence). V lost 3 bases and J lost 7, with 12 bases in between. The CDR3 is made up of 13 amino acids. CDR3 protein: CASSFIQGSGYTF. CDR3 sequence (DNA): TGTGCCAGCAGTTTTATACAGGGTAGTGGCTACACCTTC.

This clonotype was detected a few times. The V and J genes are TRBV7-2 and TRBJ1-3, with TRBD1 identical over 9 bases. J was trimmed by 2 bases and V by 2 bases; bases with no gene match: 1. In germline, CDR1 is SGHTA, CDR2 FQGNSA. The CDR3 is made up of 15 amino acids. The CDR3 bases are TGTGCCAGCAGCTTAAACAGGGGGCCTGGAAACACCATATATTTT. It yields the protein CASSLNRGPGNTIYF.

The chain's CDR3 is CASRNRDKNIQYF. CDR3 bases: TGTGCCAGCAGAAACAGAGACAAAAACATTCAGTACTTC. The V gene is TRBV2, the J gene TRBJ2-4, with D unresolved. Trimming took 6 bases from V and 3 from J, leaving 9 bases between them. Germline CDR1 is SNHLY and CDR2 is FYNNEI. This CDR3 region has 13 residues.

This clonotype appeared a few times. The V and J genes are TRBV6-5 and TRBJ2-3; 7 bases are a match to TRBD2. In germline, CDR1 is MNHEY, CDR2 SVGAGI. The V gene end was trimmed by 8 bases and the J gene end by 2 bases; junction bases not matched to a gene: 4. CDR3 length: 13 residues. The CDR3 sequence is CASGGGYTDTQYF. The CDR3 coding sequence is TGTGCCAGCGGGGGGGGATACACAGATACGCAGTATTTT.

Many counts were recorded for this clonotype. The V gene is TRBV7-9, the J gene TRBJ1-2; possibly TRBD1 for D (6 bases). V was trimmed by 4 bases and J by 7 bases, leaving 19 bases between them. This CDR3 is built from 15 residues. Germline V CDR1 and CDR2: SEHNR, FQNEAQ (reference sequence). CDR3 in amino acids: CASSSPGGLNSGYTF. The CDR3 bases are TGTGCCAGCAGCTCCCCTGGGGGGCTGAACAGTGGCTACACCTTC.